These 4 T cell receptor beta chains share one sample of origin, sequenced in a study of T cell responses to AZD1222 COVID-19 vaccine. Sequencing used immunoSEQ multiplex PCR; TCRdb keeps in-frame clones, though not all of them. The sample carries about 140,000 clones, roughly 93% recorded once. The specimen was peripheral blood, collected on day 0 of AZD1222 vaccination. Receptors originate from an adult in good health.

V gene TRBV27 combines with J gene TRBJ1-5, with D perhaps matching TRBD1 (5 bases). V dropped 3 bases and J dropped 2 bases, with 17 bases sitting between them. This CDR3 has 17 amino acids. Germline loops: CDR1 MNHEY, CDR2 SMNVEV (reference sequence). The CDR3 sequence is CASSFSGHPAGNQPQHF. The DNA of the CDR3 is TGTGCCAGCAGTTTTTCAGGACATCCGGCGGGCAATCAGCCCCAGCATTTT.

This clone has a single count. This CDR3 is CASSLVREENEQFF. CDR3 sequence (DNA): TGTGCCAGCAGCTTAGTGCGGGAGGAGAATGAGCAGTTCTTC. The V and J genes are TRBV7-9 and TRBJ2-1; TRBD2 agrees at 8 bases. In germline, CDR1 is SEHNR, CDR2 FQNEAQ (reference sequence). V trimming: 1 base; J trimming: 7 bases; junction bases outside the gene matches: 3. There are 14 residues in the CDR3. Complete variable domain (other parts from reference TRBV7-9 and TRBJ2-1): DTGVSQNPRHKITKRGQNVTFRCDPISEHNRLYWYRQTLGQGPEFLTYFQNEAQLEKSRLLSDRFSAERPKGSFSTLEIQRTEQGDSAMYLCASSLVREENEQFFGPGTRLTVL.

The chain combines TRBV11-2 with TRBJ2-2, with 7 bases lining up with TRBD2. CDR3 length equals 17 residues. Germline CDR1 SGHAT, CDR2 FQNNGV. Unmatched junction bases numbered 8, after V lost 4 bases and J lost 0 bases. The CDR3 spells CASSSRLAGANTGELFF. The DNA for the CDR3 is TGTGCCAGCAGCTCCCGTTTAGCGGGTGCGAACACCGGGGAGCTGTTTTTT.

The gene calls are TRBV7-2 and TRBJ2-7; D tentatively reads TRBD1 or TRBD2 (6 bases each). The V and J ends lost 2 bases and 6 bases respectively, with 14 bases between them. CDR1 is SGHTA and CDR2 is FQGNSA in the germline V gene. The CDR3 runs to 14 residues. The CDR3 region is CASSLISRGGEQYF. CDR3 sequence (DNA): TGTGCCAGCAGCTTAATTTCCAGGGGAGGCGAGCAGTACTTC.